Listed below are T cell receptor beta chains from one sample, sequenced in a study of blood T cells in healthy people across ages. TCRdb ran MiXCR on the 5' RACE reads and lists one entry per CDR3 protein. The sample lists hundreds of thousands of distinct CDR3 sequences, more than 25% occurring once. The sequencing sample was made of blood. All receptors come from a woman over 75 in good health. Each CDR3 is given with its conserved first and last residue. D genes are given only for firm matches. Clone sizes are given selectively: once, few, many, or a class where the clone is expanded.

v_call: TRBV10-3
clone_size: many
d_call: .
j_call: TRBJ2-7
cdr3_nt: TGTGCCACGAAAAGTGACAGCTCCTACGAGCAGTACTTC
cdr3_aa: CATKSDSSYEQYF

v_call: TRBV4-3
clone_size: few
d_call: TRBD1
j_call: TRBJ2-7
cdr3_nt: TGCGCCAGCAGCCAACGGACAGGGCGCGAGCAGTACTTC
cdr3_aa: CASSQRTGREQYF

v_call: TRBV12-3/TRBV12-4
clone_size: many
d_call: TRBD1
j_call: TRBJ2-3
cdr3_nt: TGTGCCAGCAACCTTAACAGGGGTTCTAGCACAGATACGCAGTATTTT
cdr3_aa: CASNLNRGSSTDTQYF

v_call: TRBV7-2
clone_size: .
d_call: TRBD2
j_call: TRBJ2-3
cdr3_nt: TGTGCCAGCAGCCCCGGACTAGCGGGGCGTCAAGATACGCAGTATTTT
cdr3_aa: CASSPGLAGRQDTQYF

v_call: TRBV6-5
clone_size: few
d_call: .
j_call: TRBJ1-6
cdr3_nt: TGTGCCAGCAGTTACTCAAGGGACAATGATTCACCCCTCCACTTT
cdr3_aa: CASSYSRDNDSPLHF

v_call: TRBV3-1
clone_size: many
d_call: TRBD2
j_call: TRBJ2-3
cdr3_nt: TGTGCCAGCAGCCAAGAAGCGGGACTAGGCACAGATACGCAGTATTTT
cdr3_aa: CASSQEAGLGTDTQYF

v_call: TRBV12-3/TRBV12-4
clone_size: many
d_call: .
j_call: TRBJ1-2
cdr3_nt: TGTGCCAGCAGTTTAAGGGGCTCTACCTATGGCTACACCTTC
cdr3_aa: CASSLRGSTYGYTF

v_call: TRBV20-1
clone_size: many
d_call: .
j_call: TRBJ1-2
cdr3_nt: TGCAGTGCTAGAAAGGGGCTGGACTATGGCTACACCTTC
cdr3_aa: CSARKGLDYGYTF

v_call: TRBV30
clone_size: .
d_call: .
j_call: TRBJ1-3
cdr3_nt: TGTGCCTGGAGTGTTGGAAACACCATATATTTT
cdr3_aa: CAWSVGNTIYF

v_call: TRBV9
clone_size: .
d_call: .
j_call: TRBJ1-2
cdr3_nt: TGTGCCAGCAGCGTAGTCCCTGGCAACTATGGCTACACCTTC
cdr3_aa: CASSVVPGNYGYTF

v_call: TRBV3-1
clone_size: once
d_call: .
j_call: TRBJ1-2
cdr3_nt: TGTACCAGCAGCTTTCTTACAGGGTATGGAGGCTACACCTTC
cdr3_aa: CTSSFLTGYGGYTF

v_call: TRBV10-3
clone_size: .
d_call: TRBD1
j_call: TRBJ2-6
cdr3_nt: TGTGCCATCAGTGAGTCGATGGGGCAGGGGGCTTTTTCTGGGGCCAACGTCCTGACTTTC
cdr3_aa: CAISESMGQGAFSGANVLTF

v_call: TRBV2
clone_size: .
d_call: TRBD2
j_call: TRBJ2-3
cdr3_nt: TGTGCCAGCAGTACCCTGGGCGGGGGGGTGGATACGCAGTATTTT
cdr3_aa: CASSTLGGGVDTQYF

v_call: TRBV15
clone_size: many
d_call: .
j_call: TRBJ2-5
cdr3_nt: TGTGCCACCAGCACCCTGCTCAGCAACCAAGAGACCCAGTACTTC
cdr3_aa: CATSTLLSNQETQYF

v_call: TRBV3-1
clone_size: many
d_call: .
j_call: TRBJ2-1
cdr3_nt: TGTGCCAGCAGCCAAGCCCGTGGGAATGAGCAGTTCTTC
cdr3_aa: CASSQARGNEQFF

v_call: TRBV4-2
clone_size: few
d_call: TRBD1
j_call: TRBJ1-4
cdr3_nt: TGTGCCAGCAGCGATCAGGGGGCAAAATCTAATGAAAAACTGTTTTTT
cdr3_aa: CASSDQGAKSNEKLFF

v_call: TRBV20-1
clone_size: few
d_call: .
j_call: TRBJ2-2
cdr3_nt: TGCAGTGCCCCTCGAGGTACCGGGGAGCTGTTTTTT
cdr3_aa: CSAPRGTGELFF